The clone carrying this T cell receptor beta chain was seen only a few times. The entry originates in a study of identical twins. The CDR3 has 14 residues. Germline assignment: CDR1 SGHRS and CDR2 YFSETQ. Trimming left V 0 bases short and J 1 base short, with 7 bases between. Template switching added a universal primer site; cDNA carried unique molecular identifiers. Using its own MiXCR run on the 5' RACE reads, TCRdb lists one record per CDR3 protein. The sample lists some 730,000 distinct CDR3 sequences, 15% to 20% occurring once. These data were likewise used in another study, on T cells expressing NK-cell markers.

The sample was PBMCs. This clonotype originated in a woman between 18 and 29 years old in good health. V usage is TRBV5-1 and J usage is TRBJ2-5; unclear D gene. DNA of the CDR3: TGCGCCAGCAGCTTGGAGGCAGGCCAAGAGACCCAGTACTTC. Its protein product is CASSLEAGQETQYF.